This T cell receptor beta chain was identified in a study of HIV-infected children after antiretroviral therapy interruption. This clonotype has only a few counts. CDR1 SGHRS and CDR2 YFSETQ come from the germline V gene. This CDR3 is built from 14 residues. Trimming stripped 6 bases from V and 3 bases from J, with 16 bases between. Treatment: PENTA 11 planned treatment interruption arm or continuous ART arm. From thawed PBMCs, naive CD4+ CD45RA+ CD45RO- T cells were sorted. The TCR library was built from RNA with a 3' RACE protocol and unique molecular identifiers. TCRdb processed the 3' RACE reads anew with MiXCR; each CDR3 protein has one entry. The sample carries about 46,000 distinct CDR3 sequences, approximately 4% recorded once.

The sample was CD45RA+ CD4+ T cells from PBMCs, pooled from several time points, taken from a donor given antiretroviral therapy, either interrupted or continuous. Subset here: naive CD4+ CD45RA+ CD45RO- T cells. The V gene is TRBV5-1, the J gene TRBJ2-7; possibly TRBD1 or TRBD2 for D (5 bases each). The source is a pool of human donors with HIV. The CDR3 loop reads CASKESGTDYEQYF. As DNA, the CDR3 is TGCGCCAGCAAAGAATCCGGGACGGACTACGAGCAGTACTTC.